The 8 T cell receptor beta chains below come from one sample, sequenced in a study of Ad26.COV2.S vaccination and SARS-CoV-2 variants. The repertoire was sequenced with immunoSEQ multiplex PCR; TCRdb's copy has only in-frame clones and lacks some. Here the sample spans 400,000 to 450,000 clones, more than 80% being singletons. Treatment: around 19 received Ad26.COV2.S at low or high dose, single or two shots; about five received placebo; per-sample allocation not given. Each sample was drawn 63 days after the first injection (of vaccine or placebo). This specimen was peripheral blood, taken in a trial of Ad26.COV2.S vaccine versus placebo. The receptors shown here come from a person aged 18-60 years who received the Ad26.COV2.S COVID-19 vaccine or a placebo.

The chain couples TRBV30 to TRBJ2-6; a possible D gene is TRBD2 (6 bases). Germline V gives CDR1 GTSNPN, CDR2 SVGIG (reference sequence). The CDR3 covers 15 residues. Between the trimmed V and J ends, which lost 0 bases and 2 bases, there was a span of 8 bases. The chain's CDR3 is CAWSVGGAGANVLTF. CDR3 nucleotides: TGTGCCTGGAGTGTCGGCGGGGCTGGGGCCAACGTCCTGACTTTC.

The chain links TRBV11-3 to TRBJ2-1; the D gene is possibly TRBD1 (6 bases). Germline assignment: CDR1 SGHNT and CDR2 YENEEA. The length of the CDR3 is 15 residues. V lost 2 bases and J lost 2, with 10 bases in between. Here the CDR3 reads CASSLSGQTYNEQFF. The CDR3 DNA reads as TGTGCCAGCAGCTTATCGGGACAAACCTACAATGAGCAGTTCTTC.

This clone occurred once. CDR3 residues: CAISGTSGNNEQFF. CDR3 sequence (DNA): TGTGCCATCAGCGGGACTAGCGGGAACAATGAGCAGTTCTTC. The chain is built from TRBV10-3 and TRBJ2-1, with TRBD2 matching 13 bases. CDR1 ENHRY and CDR2 SYGVKD come from the germline V gene. CDR3 length: 14 residues. Trimming removed 6 bases from V and 5 bases from J; junction bases left unmatched: 1.

The V and J genes are TRBV7-2 and TRBJ2-7; D is unclear. Per the germline V gene, CDR1 is SGHTA and CDR2 is FQGNSA. The CDR3 extends over 13 amino acids. V shed 5 bases and J shed 2 bases, with 10 bases lying between them. Here the CDR3 DNA reads TGTGCCAGCAGCAATTTTCAGGCCTACGAGCAGTACTTC. It encodes CASSNFQAYEQYF.

The chain uses TRBV28 and TRBJ1-5; D gene ambiguous. Germline V CDR1 and CDR2: MDHEN, SYDVKM. The CDR3 is made up of 11 amino acids. Trimming shortened V by 3 bases and J by 10 bases, and 7 bases separated the two germline ends. The CDR3 region has the DNA TGTGCCAGCAGTTTTAAAACCCCCCAGCATTTT. Protein product: CASSFKTPQHF.

The V call is TRBV9, the J call TRBJ2-7, with no clear D. This CDR3 has 15 residues. V lost 0 bases and J lost 3, with 13 bases in between. Germline V gene sequence: CDR1 SGDLS, CDR2 YYNGEE. The CDR3 nucleotides are TGTGCCAGCAGCGTAGCCCTCGGGCATCACTACGAGCAGTACTTC. It is translated as CASSVALGHHYEQYF.

The chain links TRBV3-1 (or the pseudogene TRBV3-2) to TRBJ2-5; the D gene is possibly TRBD1 (6 bases). This CDR3 spans 16 amino acids. The ends were cut back, 0 bases at V and 4 bases at J, with 15 bases in the middle. Germline V gene lookup returns CDR1 LGHDT and CDR2 YNNKEL (reference sequence). The CDR3 here is CASSQELGAFRETQYF. The CDR3 DNA reads TGTGCCAGCAGCCAAGAGTTGGGGGCGTTTAGAGAGACCCAGTACTTC.

This chain links TRBV7-8 with TRBJ2-2, with 11 bases fitting TRBD2. The CDR3 runs to 16 residues. Germline V gene sequence: CDR1 SGHVS, CDR2 FQNEAQ. V shed 5 bases and J 1 base; nucleotides not matched to a gene: 3. CDR3 region: CASSAGLAGNTGELFF. CDR3 nucleotide sequence: TGTGCCAGCAGCGCCGGACTAGCGGGGAACACCGGGGAGCTGTTTTTT.